This record looks at one T cell receptor beta chain sequence and its context. The data belong to a study of CD8+ T cells in alopecia areata. Once RNA had been extracted, it was reverse transcribed into cDNA to act as the sequencing template. Profiling relied on immunoSEQ multiplex PCR, and the TCRdb table lists in-frame clones only, not all of them. The profile shows around 82,000 clones, about 53% of them singletons. As part of sample collection, lesional scalp punch biopsies and peripheral blood were taken from alopecia areata patients. The CDR3 consists of 15 residues. CDR1 and CDR2 (germline): MNHEY, SMNVEV (reference sequence). V was clipped by 5 bases and J by 0 bases, with 14 bases between them.

The source of this sequence is a human donor with alopecia areata. The genes are TRBV27 and TRBJ2-7; the D is unclear. Source material: NKG2D-high CD8+ T cells sorted from blood. The chain's CDR3 is CASSTFQTDSYEQYF. CDR3 DNA sequence: TGTGCCAGCAGTACTTTTCAGACGGACTCCTACGAGCAGTACTTC.